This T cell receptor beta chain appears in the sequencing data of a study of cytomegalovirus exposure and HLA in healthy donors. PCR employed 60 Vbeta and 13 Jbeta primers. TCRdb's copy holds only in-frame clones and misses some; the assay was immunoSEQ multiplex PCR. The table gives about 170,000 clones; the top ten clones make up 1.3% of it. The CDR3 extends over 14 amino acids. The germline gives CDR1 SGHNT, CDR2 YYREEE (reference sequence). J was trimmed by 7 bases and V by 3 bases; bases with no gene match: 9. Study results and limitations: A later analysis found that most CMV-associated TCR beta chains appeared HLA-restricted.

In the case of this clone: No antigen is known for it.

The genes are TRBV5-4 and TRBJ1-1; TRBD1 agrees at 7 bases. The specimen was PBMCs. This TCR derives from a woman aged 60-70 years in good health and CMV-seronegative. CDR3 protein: CASSSKTGFDEAFF. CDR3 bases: TGTGCCAGCAGCTCCAAGACAGGGTTCGATGAAGCTTTCTTT. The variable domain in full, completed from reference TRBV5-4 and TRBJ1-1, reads ETGVTQSPTHLIKTRGQQVTLRCSSQSGHNTVSWYQQALGQGPQFIFQYYREEENGRGNFPPRFSGLQFPNYSSELNVNALELDDSALYLCASSSKTGFDEAFFGQGTRLTVV.